This T cell receptor beta chain was captured in a study of T-cell reconstitution after alpha-beta-depleted transplantation in children. Germline V gives CDR1 MNHEY, CDR2 SMNVEV (reference sequence). V lost 6 bases and J lost 1, with 16 bases in between. The CDR3 consists of 15 residues. A TCRbeta library incorporating unique molecular identifiers was prepared. MiXCR, run by TCRdb on the PCR reads, gives a single entry per CDR3 protein. The sample consists of nearly 400,000 distinct CDR3 sequences, just over 20% of them appearing once. The sample was PBMCs from the stem cell graft donor, taken from the stem cell graft. This TCR was recovered from a human donor who donated a stem cell graft to a child with acute myeloid leukemia. The chain has TRBV27 and TRBJ2-7; tentative D call: TRBD1 (6 bases). CDR3 in DNA: TGTGCCAGCAGATCCCCGGGACAATCTTCCTACGAGCAGTACTTC. This sequence encodes CASRSPGQSSYEQYF.